The T cell receptor (beta chain) under discussion was sequenced for a study of blood T cell repertoires in COVID-19. Looking at the study overall: Spain, Italy and the United States supplied samples that represented acute and convalescent COVID-19. PBMCs, B-cell-depleted T cells, or T cells were the source of the cDNA or gDNA that made up the material.

V lost 10 bases and J lost 2, with 14 bases in between. The germline V gene has CDR1 SNHLY and CDR2 FYNNEI. The CDR3 totals 13 residues. In the original processing: Quantification of nucleated cells was approximated via reference gene primer amplification. Clones were sequenced by immunoSEQ multiplex PCR, and TCRdb holds only the in-frame ones, with some missing. V and J calls plus clone size are reproduced from that table; the DNA served to infer D and trimming. The sample lists about 190,000 clones; around 85% were seen once. This clonotype originated in a woman between 45 and 60 years old with acute or convalescent COVID-19. Sequenced: peripheral blood. This chain connects TRBV2 to TRBJ1-1, with D hard to call. CDR3 protein: CATSRRENTEAFF. The CDR3 nucleotides are TGTGCCACCTCCCGCCGGGAAAACACTGAAGCTTTCTTT.